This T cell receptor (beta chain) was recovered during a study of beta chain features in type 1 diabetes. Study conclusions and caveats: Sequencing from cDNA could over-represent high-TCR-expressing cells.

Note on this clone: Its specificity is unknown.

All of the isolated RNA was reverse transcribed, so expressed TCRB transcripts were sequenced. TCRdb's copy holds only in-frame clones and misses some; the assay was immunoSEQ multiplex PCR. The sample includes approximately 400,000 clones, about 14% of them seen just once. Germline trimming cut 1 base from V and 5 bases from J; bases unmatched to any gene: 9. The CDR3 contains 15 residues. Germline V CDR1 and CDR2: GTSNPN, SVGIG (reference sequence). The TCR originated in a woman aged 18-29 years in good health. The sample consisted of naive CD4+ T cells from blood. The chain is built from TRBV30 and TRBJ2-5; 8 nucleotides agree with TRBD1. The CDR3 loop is CAWSAHRGFGETQYF. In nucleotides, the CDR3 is TGTGCCTGGAGTGCCCACAGGGGGTTTGGGGAGACCCAGTACTTC.